Listed below are T cell receptor beta chains from one sample, sequenced in a study of CD8 T cells in Susac syndrome. Via MiXCR, TCRdb re-called the immunoSEQ multiplex PCR reads, giving one row per CDR3 protein. The sample consists of 150,000 to 200,000 distinct CDR3 sequences, 90% to 95% of them appearing once. The sequenced sample consisted of CD8+ T cells from PBMCs. The source of these receptors is a human donor with multiple sclerosis. CDR3s leave out the opening cysteine and the closing phenylalanine or tryptophan. A D gene is named only where the DNA matches it firmly.

>TRBJ1-5|NA|TRBV6-5
ASSSLRGNQPQH
>TRBJ1-2|TRBD1|TRBV20-1
SASDRAFAFYGYT
>TRBJ1-5|TRBD1|TRBV9
ASSGGQGVEPQH
>TRBJ2-7|NA|TRBV4-1
ASGQETHPGGEQY
>TRBJ1-1|NA|TRBV29-1
SVLHGLRDVEAF
>TRBJ2-5|NA|TRBV7-8
ASSLGTLRETQY
>TRBJ1-5|NA|TRBV2
ASSEGEGNQPQH
>TRBJ1-2|NA|TRBV20-1
SAREQGSNYGYT
>TRBJ1-2|TRBD1|TRBV5-4
ASSTRTGANYGYT
>TRBJ1-1|TRBD1|TRBV6-6
ASKLTGGLEAF
>TRBJ2-5|NA|TRBV12-3/TRBV12-4
ASSHDSYQETQY
>TRBJ1-2|TRBD1|TRBV25-1
ASSEYHRDRGVYGYT